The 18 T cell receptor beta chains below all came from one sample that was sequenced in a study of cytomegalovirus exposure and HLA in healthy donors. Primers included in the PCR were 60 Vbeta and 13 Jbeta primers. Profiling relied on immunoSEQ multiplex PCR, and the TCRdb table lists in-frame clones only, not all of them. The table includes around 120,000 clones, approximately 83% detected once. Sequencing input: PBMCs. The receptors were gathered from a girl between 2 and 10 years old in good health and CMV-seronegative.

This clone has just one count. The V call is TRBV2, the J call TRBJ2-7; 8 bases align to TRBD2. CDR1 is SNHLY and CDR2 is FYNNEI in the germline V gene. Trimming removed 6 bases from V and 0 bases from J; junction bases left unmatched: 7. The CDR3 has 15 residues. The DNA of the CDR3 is TGTGCCAGCAGAAAAGGCGGGGGGTTCTCCTACGAGCAGTACTTC. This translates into CASRKGGGFSYEQYF.

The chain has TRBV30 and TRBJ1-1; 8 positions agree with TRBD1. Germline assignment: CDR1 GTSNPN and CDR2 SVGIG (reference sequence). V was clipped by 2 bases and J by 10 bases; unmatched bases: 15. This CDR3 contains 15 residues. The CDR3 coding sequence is TGTGCCTGGAGTACCAGGGGGCCAGGTCGGAGCTCAGCTTTCTTT. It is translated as CAWSTRGPGRSSAFF.

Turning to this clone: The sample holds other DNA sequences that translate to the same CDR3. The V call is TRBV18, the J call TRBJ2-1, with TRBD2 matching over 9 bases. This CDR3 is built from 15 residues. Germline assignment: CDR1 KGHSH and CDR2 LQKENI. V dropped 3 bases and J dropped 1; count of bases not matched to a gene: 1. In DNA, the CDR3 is TGTGCCAGCTCACCTACTAGCGGGTCCTACAATGAGCAGTTCTTC. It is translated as CASSPTSGSYNEQFF.

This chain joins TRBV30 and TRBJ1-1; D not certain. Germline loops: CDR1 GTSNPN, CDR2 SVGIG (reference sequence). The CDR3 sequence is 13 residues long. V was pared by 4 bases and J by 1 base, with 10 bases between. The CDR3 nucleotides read TGTGCCTGGACGCGGTCCCAGAACACTGAAGCTTTCTTT. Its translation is CAWTRSQNTEAFF.

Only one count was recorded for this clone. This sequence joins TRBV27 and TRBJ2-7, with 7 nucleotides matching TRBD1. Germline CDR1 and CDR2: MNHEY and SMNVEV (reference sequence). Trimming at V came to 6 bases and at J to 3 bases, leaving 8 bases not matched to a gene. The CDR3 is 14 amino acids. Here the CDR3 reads CASRARGRYYEQYF. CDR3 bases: TGTGCCAGCAGGGCAAGGGGGCGATACTACGAGCAGTACTTC.

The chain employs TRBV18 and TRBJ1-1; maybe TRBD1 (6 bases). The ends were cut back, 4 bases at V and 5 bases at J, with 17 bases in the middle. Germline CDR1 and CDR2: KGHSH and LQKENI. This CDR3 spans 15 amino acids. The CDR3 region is CASSRDRGGTTEAFF. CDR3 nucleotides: TGTGCCAGCTCACGGGATAGGGGGGGAACGACTGAAGCTTTCTTT.

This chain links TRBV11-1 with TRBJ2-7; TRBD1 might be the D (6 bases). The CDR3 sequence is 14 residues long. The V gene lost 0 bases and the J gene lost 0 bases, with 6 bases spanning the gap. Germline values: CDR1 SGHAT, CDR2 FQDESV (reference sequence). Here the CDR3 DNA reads TGTGCCAGCAGCTTAGCAGGGGGCTCCTACGAGCAGTACTTC. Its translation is CASSLAGGSYEQYF.

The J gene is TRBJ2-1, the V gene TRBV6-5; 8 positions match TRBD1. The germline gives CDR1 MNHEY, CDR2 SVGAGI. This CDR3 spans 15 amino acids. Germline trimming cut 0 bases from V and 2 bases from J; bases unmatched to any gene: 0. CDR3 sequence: CASSYSTGAYNEQFF. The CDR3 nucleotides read TGTGCCAGCAGTTACTCGACAGGGGCCTACAATGAGCAGTTCTTC.

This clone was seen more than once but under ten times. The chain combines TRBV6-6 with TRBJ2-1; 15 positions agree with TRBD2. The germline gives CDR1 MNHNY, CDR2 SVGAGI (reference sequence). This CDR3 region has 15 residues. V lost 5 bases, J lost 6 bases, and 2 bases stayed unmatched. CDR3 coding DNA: TGTGCCAGCAGTCAGGGACTAGCGGGGGGCAATGAGCAGTTCTTC. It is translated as CASSQGLAGGNEQFF.

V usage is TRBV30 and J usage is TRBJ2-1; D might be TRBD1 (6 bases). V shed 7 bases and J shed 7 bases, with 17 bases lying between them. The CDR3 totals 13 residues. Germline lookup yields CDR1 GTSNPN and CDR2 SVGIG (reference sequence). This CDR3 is CASTGQTQNEQFF. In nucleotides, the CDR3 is TGTGCCTCGACGGGACAAACTCAAAATGAGCAGTTCTTC.

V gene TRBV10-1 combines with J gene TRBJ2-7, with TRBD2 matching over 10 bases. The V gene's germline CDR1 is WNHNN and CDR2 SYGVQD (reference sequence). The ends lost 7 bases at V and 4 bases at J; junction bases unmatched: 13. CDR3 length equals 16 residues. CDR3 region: CASTYSGRTFSYEQYF. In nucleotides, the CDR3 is TGCGCCAGCACCTATAGCGGGAGGACGTTTTCGTACGAGCAGTACTTC.

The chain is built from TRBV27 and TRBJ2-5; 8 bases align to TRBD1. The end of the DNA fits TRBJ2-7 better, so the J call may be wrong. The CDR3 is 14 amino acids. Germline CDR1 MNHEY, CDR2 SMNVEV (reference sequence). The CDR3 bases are TGTGCCAGCAGACTCTCGACAGGGGCCTACGAGCAGTACTTC. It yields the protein CASRLSTGAYEQYF.

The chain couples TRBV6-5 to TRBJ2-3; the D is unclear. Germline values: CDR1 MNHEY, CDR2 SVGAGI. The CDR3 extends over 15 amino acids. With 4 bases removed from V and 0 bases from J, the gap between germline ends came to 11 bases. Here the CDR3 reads CASSSLGGSTDTQYF. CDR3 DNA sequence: TGTGCCAGCAGTTCGCTAGGTGGGAGCACAGATACGCAGTATTTT.

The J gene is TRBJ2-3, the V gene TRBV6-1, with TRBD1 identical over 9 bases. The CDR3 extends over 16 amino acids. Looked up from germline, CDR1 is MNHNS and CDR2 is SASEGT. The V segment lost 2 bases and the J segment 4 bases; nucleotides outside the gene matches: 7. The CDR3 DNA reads TGTGCCAGCAGTGAATCGACCGGACAGGGGTCAGATACGCAGTATTTT. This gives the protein CASSESTGQGSDTQYF.

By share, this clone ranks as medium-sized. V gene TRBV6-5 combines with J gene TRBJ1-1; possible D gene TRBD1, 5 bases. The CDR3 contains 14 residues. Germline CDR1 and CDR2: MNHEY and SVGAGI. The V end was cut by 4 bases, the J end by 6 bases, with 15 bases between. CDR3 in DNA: TGTGCCAGCAGTTGCCACAGGAGACCACCTGAAGCTTTCTTT. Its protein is CASSCHRRPPEAFF.

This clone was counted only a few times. For the CDR3, the DNA is TGCGCCAGCAGCCAGAGGCCCGGTCGTGGACAGCCGATGAACACTGAAGCTTTCTTT. This sequence encodes CASSQRPGRGQPMNTEAFF. The chain employs TRBV4-1 and TRBJ1-1; D possibly corresponds to TRBD1 (6 bases). Trimming took off 3 bases at V and 0 bases at J, with 23 bases between the two ends. Germline V CDR1 and CDR2: MGHRA, YSYEKL. The CDR3 totals 19 residues.

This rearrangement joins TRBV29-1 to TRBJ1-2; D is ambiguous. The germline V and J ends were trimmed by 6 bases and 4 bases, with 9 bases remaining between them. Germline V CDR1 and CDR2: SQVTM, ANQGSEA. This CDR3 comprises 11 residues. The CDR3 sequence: CSVPRSYGYTF. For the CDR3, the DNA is TGCAGCGTCCCCCGGTCCTATGGCTACACCTTC.

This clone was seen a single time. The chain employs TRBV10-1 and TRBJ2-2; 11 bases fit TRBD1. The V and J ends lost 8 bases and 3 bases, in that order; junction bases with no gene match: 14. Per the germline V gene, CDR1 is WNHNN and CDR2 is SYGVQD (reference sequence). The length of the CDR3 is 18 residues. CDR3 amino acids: CASQTGQGAFRYTGELFF. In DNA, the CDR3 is TGCGCCAGCCAGACCGGACAGGGGGCGTTTAGGTACACCGGGGAGCTGTTTTTT.